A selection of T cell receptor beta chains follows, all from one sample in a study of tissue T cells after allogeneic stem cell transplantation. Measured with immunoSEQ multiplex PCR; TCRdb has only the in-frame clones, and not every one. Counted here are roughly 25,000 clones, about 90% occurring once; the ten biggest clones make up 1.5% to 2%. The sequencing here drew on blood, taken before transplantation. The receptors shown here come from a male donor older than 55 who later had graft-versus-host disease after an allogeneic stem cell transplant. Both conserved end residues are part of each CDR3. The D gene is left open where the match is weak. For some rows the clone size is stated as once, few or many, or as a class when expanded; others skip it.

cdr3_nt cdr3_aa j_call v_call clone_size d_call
TGTGCCAGTAGTCCCTCCCTAGCGGGGGCGAGAGAGACCCAGTACTTC CASSPSLAGARETQYF TRBJ2-5 TRBV19 . TRBD2
TGTGCCAGCAGCCCGTTACTAGCGGCGACCTACAATGAGCAGTTCTTC CASSPLLAATYNEQFF TRBJ2-1 TRBV9 . TRBD2
TGTGCCAGCAGCTTGGCGTCAGGGGCGAACACTGAAGCTTTCTTT CASSLASGANTEAFF TRBJ1-1 TRBV5-5 . .
TGCAGCGCCCTAGGGGGGGACTATGGCTACACCTTC CSALGGDYGYTF TRBJ1-2 TRBV29-1 . .
TGTGCCAGCAGCTCGGACAGGGTTAACACCGGGGAGCTGTTTTTT CASSSDRVNTGELFF TRBJ2-2 TRBV7-2 . TRBD1
TGTGCCAGCAGCGCCAGGGACGTGGCTGAAGCTTTCTTT CASSARDVAEAFF TRBJ1-1 TRBV3-1/TRBV3-2 . .
TGTGCCACCAGCATGGAGACAGGGGACTCCTACGAGCAGTACTTC CATSMETGDSYEQYF TRBJ2-7 TRBV15 . TRBD1
TGTGCCAGTAGTATAGGCGGGGGGTCGGGTACCTACGAGCAGTACTTC CASSIGGGSGTYEQYF TRBJ2-7 TRBV19 . TRBD2
TGTGCCTGGAGAGCCCGCCCGTCCCGGGGGGGCTACGAGCAGTACTTC CAWRARPSRGGYEQYF TRBJ2-7 TRBV30 . TRBD2
TGTGCCAGCAGCTTGAAGATAGCGGGGGGCTACAATGAGCAGTTCTTC CASSLKIAGGYNEQFF TRBJ2-1 TRBV5-4 . TRBD2
TGTGCCAGCAGCTTCCGGGACAGGGCACACGAGCAGTACTTC CASSFRDRAHEQYF TRBJ2-7 TRBV5-4 . TRBD1
TGTGCCATCAGCAACCGGGACAGCTACGAGCAGTACTTC CAISNRDSYEQYF TRBJ2-7 TRBV10-3 . TRBD1
TGTGCCAGCAGCGTAGCTCCAGGGGAGAACACTGAAGCTTTCTTT CASSVAPGENTEAFF TRBJ1-1 TRBV9 . .
TGTGCCTGGAGTGTATACGGGGGCGATGGCTACACCTTC CAWSVYGGDGYTF TRBJ1-2 TRBV30 few .
TGTGCCAGCAGCTTCGGGGATGCCTATGGCTACACCTTC CASSFGDAYGYTF TRBJ1-2 TRBV11-3 . .
TGTGCCAGCAGCCTGACCCCCAACACTGAAGCTTTCTTT CASSLTPNTEAFF TRBJ1-1 TRBV3-1/TRBV3-2 . .
TGTGCCAGCCGGGGACAGGGGGCAGTGTATGGCTACACCTTC CASRGQGAVYGYTF TRBJ1-2 TRBV27 . TRBD1
TGTGCCAGCAGACAGGGCACTGAAGCTTTCTTT CASRQGTEAFF TRBJ1-1 TRBV12-3/TRBV12-4 . .
TGCGCCAGCAGCTTGCGGGTAGCGGGAGGGAACACCGGGGAGCTGTTTTTT CASSLRVAGGNTGELFF TRBJ2-2 TRBV5-1 . TRBD2
TGTGCCAGCAGTCCAGGACCCTACGAGCAGTACTTC CASSPGPYEQYF TRBJ2-7 TRBV27 . .
TGTGCCAGCAACCCTCACAGTTTAGATACGCAGTATTTT CASNPHSLDTQYF TRBJ2-3 TRBV9 . .
TGTGCCAGTTCCCCTCAGACAGCCTCCTATGGCTACACCTTC CASSPQTASYGYTF TRBJ1-2 TRBV19 . .
TGTGCCAGCAGCGTAGGAAATTTGGCCTCTGGAAACACCATATATTTT CASSVGNLASGNTIYF TRBJ1-3 TRBV9 . .
TGTGCCAGCAGCCGGACACCCGGGACTAACTACGAGCAGTACTTC CASSRTPGTNYEQYF TRBJ2-7 TRBV3-1/TRBV3-2 . TRBD2
TGCGCCAGTTATAATGACGGACCCACAGATACGCAGTATTTT CASYNDGPTDTQYF TRBJ2-3 TRBV5-1 . .
TGTGCCAGCAGTTCGGAATCCGGGACTAGCGGGATTGGCCGGGATGAGCAGTTCTTC CASSSESGTSGIGRDEQFF TRBJ2-1 TRBV6-2/TRBV6-3 . TRBD2
TGTGCCAGCAGCTCCCCGGCCGCGTCAAATGAGCAGTTCTTC CASSSPAASNEQFF TRBJ2-1 TRBV7-9 once .
TGTGCCAGCAGCTCGGGACTAGCGGGGGGCCGGATTCAGGACGAGCAGTACTTC CASSSGLAGGRIQDEQYF TRBJ2-7 TRBV11-3 . TRBD2
TGTGCCAGCTCACCCCGGGACGTTAGCACAGATACGCAGTATTTT CASSPRDVSTDTQYF TRBJ2-3 TRBV18 . .
TGTGCCAGCAGTGAACGGGACAAGACACAGCAGTACTTC CASSERDKTQQYF TRBJ2-7 TRBV6-1 . .
TGCACCGTAAGGGGGGCAGATACGGATACGCAGTATTTT CTVRGADTDTQYF TRBJ2-3 TRBV29-1 . .
TGTGCCAGCAGTTACGCTGTCCGGGAGACCCAGTACTTC CASSYAVRETQYF TRBJ2-5 TRBV6-5 . .
TGTGCCAGCAGCCAAGCGGCCGGGGGACCCTACGAGCAGTACTTC CASSQAAGGPYEQYF TRBJ2-7 TRBV3-1/TRBV3-2 . .
TGTGCCAGCAGCTCATGGACCGGGACAGAACTGAAGACCCAGTACTTC CASSSWTGTELKTQYF TRBJ2-5 TRBV7-8 . TRBD1
TGCAGTGCTAGCATCCAAGAGACCCAGTACTTC CSASIQETQYF TRBJ2-5 TRBV20-1 . .
TGTGCCACCAGTGATCGCGGGACAGGGCATGCCTATGGCTACACCTTC CATSDRGTGHAYGYTF TRBJ1-2 TRBV24-1 once TRBD1
TGTGCCAGCAGCTTGGATGGCAAATTCAACGAGCAGTACTTC CASSLDGKFNEQYF TRBJ2-7 TRBV5-6 . .
TGTGCCAGCAGCTTAGTACTATCGAGCTCCTACGAGCAGTACTTC CASSLVLSSSYEQYF TRBJ2-7 TRBV7-2 . .
TGTGCCAGCATCCAAGCGGGACAAGAGCCGAACACTGAAGCTTTCTTT CASIQAGQEPNTEAFF TRBJ1-1 TRBV25-1 . .
TGCGCCAGCAGCTTAGCTAGCGGGATTTACACCGGGGAGCTGTTTTTT CASSLASGIYTGELFF TRBJ2-2 TRBV5-1 . TRBD2
TGCGCCAGCAGTGAGGCGGGGGGGCGGGAGACCCAGTACTTC CASSEAGGRETQYF TRBJ2-5 TRBV10-1 . TRBD2
TGTGCCAGCAGTCACGGGGCATTTCAAGGGCGAAATAAGAATTCTGGAAACACCATATATTTT CASSHGAFQGRNKNSGNTIYF TRBJ1-3 TRBV6-6 . .
TGTGCCAGCAGCCTAGCGGGAGGGACCTACAATGAGCAGTTCTTC CASSLAGGTYNEQFF TRBJ2-1 TRBV6-2/TRBV6-3 . TRBD2
TGTGCCAGCAGCTTAGAAGGTGTGGGGGAGCAGTACTTC CASSLEGVGEQYF TRBJ2-7 TRBV11-3 . .
TGTGCCAGCAGCGCGGACAGGGGGCGTGGTGGCTACACCTTC CASSADRGRGGYTF TRBJ1-2 TRBV5-6 . TRBD1
TGCGCCAGCAGCTTGGCGGGGTATGGAAACACCATATATTTT CASSLAGYGNTIYF TRBJ1-3 TRBV5-1 . .
TGTGCCAGCAGTTCCCCCGGGAGAAGAGAGACCCAGTACTTC CASSSPGRRETQYF TRBJ2-5 TRBV27 . .
TGCGCCAGCAGCTTGCAAATAGGGGGGCGCGACTATGGCTACACCTTC CASSLQIGGRDYGYTF TRBJ1-2 TRBV5-1 . .
TGCGCCAGCAGTGACACGCTGCTAGCGGGGGCCGCTCGGAATGAGCAGTTCTTC CASSDTLLAGAARNEQFF TRBJ2-1 TRBV10-1 . TRBD2
TGCGCCAGCAGCTTGTCCGGGACAACCTCCTACGAGCAGTACTTC CASSLSGTTSYEQYF TRBJ2-7 TRBV5-1 . .